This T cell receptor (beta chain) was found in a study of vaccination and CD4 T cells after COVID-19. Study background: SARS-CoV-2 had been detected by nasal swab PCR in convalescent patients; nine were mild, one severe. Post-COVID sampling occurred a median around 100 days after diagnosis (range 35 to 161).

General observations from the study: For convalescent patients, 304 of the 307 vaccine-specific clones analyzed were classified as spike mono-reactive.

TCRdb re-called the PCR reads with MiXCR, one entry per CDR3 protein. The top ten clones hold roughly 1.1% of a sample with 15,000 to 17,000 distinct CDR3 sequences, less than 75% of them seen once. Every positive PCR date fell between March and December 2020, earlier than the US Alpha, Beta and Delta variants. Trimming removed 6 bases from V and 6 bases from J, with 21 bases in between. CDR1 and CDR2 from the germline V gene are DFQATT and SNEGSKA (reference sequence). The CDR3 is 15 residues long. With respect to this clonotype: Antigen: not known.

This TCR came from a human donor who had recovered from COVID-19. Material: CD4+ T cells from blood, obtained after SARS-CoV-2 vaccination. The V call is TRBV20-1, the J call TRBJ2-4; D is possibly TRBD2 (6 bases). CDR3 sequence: CSAEVSGTETNIQYF. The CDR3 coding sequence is TGCAGTGCAGAAGTTAGCGGAACAGAGACAAACATTCAGTACTTC.